Below are 5 T cell receptor beta chains sequenced from a single sample in a study of human T cells and chemical hapten exposure. One entry per CDR3 protein, called by TCRdb with MiXCR from the RACE reads. Of under 95,000 distinct CDR3 sequences detected, about 8.7% appear once; the ten largest clones hold 2.5% to 3%. As to time point: healthy volunteer bleed at 2 weeks. From whole blood left unfractionated, total RNA was extracted. What was sequenced was whole blood. The receptors stem from a female donor in good health. Some clones in this sample may be carry-over from other donors' samples.

The CDR3: CSASSSDEQYF. CDR3 sequence (DNA): TGCAGTGCTAGCTCGAGCGACGAGCAGTACTTC. This chain connects TRBV20-1 to TRBJ2-7; unclear D gene. Germline CDR1 and CDR2: DFQATT and SNEGSKA (reference sequence). The CDR3 runs to 11 residues. Between the trimmed V and J ends, which lost 3 bases and 5 bases, there was a span of 8 bases.

The V and J genes are TRBV27 and TRBJ2-3, with D possibly TRBD2 on 6 matching bases. With 2 bases removed from V and 2 bases from J, the gap between germline ends came to 17 bases. Germline-derived CDR1 and CDR2 are MNHEY and SMNVEV (reference sequence). This CDR3 is built from 17 residues. The CDR3 spells CASSLVGGSGNTDTQYF. CDR3 nucleotides: TGTGCCAGCAGTTTAGTGGGAGGATCAGGGAACACAGATACGCAGTATTTT.

The chain employs TRBV12-3 or TRBV12-4 and TRBJ2-5, with D hard to call. The CDR3 has 15 amino acids. V was shortened by 5 bases and J by 1 base, with 14 bases between the two germline ends. The CDR3 DNA sequence: TGTGCCAGCAGTCCGTCAGGACGGAGCCAAGAGACCCAGTACTTC. Amino acids: CASSPSGRSQETQYF.

In its sample, this clonotype was seen a few times. The V gene is TRBV23-1, the J gene TRBJ1-5, with no clear D. TRBV23-1 is noted as an ORF with a role that remains uncertain. This CDR3 has 19 residues. V was trimmed by 0 bases and J by 0 bases, leaving 18 bases between them. The CDR3 bases are TGCGCCAGCAGTCAATCCTACGACGGTTGGGGTTATAGCAATCAGCCCCAGCATTTT. Translated: CASSQSYDGWGYSNQPQHF.

This clonotype was counted a few times. The chain couples TRBV6-1 to TRBJ1-1, with a possible D match to TRBD1 (6 bases). The V end was cut by 10 bases, the J end by 4 bases, with 16 bases between. This CDR3 has 13 residues. Germline loops: CDR1 MNHNS, CDR2 SASEGT. The CDR3, as DNA: TGTGCCACCTCACAGGGTCTGAGCACTGAAGCTTTCTTT. This codes for CATSQGLSTEAFF.